The rows below give T cell receptor beta chains drawn from one sample of a study of T-cell memory formation after mild COVID-19. TCRdb called the 5' RACE reads again in MiXCR, with one record for every CDR3 protein. This repertoire shows around 340,000 distinct CDR3 sequences, 15% to 20% found once; its top ten account for 20% to 25%. The sample consisted of PBMCs or a T cell subset sorted from them (not recorded which). The receptor source for this set is a man aged 18 to 29 who had mild COVID-19 (a few samples of this study predate the infection). Cell type and time point are not known. Both conserved end residues are part of each CDR3. Fields, in order: CDR3 protein, CDR3 DNA, V gene, J gene, clone size, D gene. D genes are given only for firm matches. A clone size is listed for some rows: how often the clone was seen (once, few, many), or a class if it is expanded.

CDR3 protein: CASRWDRSSLDTEAFF
CDR3 DNA: TGTGCCAGCAGATGGGACAGAAGTAGCCTAGACACTGAAGCTTTCTTT
V gene: TRBV12-3/TRBV12-4
J gene: TRBJ1-1
clone size: few
D gene: TRBD1

CDR3 protein: CASSGREQLAYNEQFF
CDR3 DNA: TGTGCCAGCAGTGGCCGTGAGCAGCTAGCCTACAATGAGCAGTTCTTC
V gene: TRBV6-5
J gene: TRBJ2-1
clone size: many
D gene: -

CDR3 protein: CASSSSGTANQPQHF
CDR3 DNA: TGTGCCAGCAGTTCCTCCGGGACGGCCAATCAGCCCCAGCATTTT
V gene: TRBV12-3/TRBV12-4
J gene: TRBJ1-5
clone size: -
D gene: -

CDR3 protein: CASSPAQRGTYEQYF
CDR3 DNA: TGTGCCAGCTCACCGGCCCAACGGGGGACCTACGAGCAGTACTTC
V gene: TRBV18
J gene: TRBJ2-7
clone size: few
D gene: -

CDR3 protein: CASSQVPAGGQYEQYF
CDR3 DNA: TGCGCCAGCAGCCAAGTTCCAGCGGGGGGGCAATACGAGCAGTACTTC
V gene: TRBV4-1
J gene: TRBJ2-7
clone size: -
D gene: TRBD2

CDR3 protein: CASSSGLATNEKLFF
CDR3 DNA: TGTGCCAGCAGCTCCGGCCTTGCAACTAATGAAAAACTGTTTTTT
V gene: TRBV11-2
J gene: TRBJ1-4
clone size: few
D gene: -

CDR3 protein: CASSPRPDPWSTEAFF
CDR3 DNA: TGTGCCAGCAGCCCCCGGCCCGACCCATGGTCCACTGAAGCTTTCTTT
V gene: TRBV5-6
J gene: TRBJ1-1
clone size: few
D gene: -

CDR3 protein: CASSPRTGIPNYGYTF
CDR3 DNA: TGCGCCAGCAGCCCGAGGACAGGGATACCTAACTATGGCTACACCTTC
V gene: TRBV5-1
J gene: TRBJ1-2
clone size: -
D gene: TRBD1

CDR3 protein: CASSPNAGYDIQYF
CDR3 DNA: TGTGCCAGCAGCCCTAACGCGGGGTATGACATTCAGTACTTC
V gene: TRBV3-1
J gene: TRBJ2-4
clone size: -
D gene: -

CDR3 protein: CASSLGQGNYGYTF
CDR3 DNA: TGTGCCAGCAGCTTGGGACAGGGGAACTATGGCTACACCTTC
V gene: TRBV5-1
J gene: TRBJ1-2
clone size: many
D gene: TRBD1

CDR3 protein: CASSPLGQGAADTQYF
CDR3 DNA: TGTGCCAGCAGCCCCCTGGGACAGGGGGCCGCAGATACGCAGTATTTT
V gene: TRBV7-2
J gene: TRBJ2-3
clone size: few
D gene: TRBD1

CDR3 protein: CASSLGQSGKTQYF
CDR3 DNA: TGTGCCAGCAGCCTGGGACAGTCAGGCAAGACCCAGTACTTC
V gene: TRBV7-6
J gene: TRBJ2-5
clone size: -
D gene: TRBD1

CDR3 protein: CSARDLLGTGGVEQYF
CDR3 DNA: TGCAGTGCTAGAGATCTTTTAGGGACAGGGGGTGTCGAGCAGTACTTC
V gene: TRBV20-1
J gene: TRBJ2-7
clone size: few
D gene: TRBD1

CDR3 protein: CASSESDRESGPTFERGNSPLHF
CDR3 DNA: TGCGCCAGCAGTGAGTCGGACAGGGAATCAGGGCCGACTTTTGAAAGGGGTAATTCACCCCTCCACTTT
V gene: TRBV10-1
J gene: TRBJ1-6
clone size: -
D gene: TRBD1

CDR3 protein: CASRDGTGTYNEQFF
CDR3 DNA: TGTGCCAGCAGGGATGGGACAGGGACATACAATGAGCAGTTCTTC
V gene: TRBV7-8
J gene: TRBJ2-1
clone size: few
D gene: TRBD1

CDR3 protein: CASSLEGAGGNQPQHF
CDR3 DNA: TGTGCCAGCAGCTTAGAAGGGGCGGGGGGCAATCAGCCCCAGCATTTT
V gene: TRBV7-2
J gene: TRBJ1-5
clone size: -
D gene: -

CDR3 protein: CASSHGTGGQPQHF
CDR3 DNA: TGCGCCAGCAGCCATGGGACAGGGGGACAGCCCCAGCATTTT
V gene: TRBV5-1
J gene: TRBJ1-5
clone size: -
D gene: TRBD1

CDR3 protein: CASSLARPNTEAFF
CDR3 DNA: TGCGCCAGCAGCTTGGCAAGACCGAACACTGAAGCTTTCTTT
V gene: TRBV5-1
J gene: TRBJ1-1
clone size: -
D gene: -

CDR3 protein: CASSWGTDTQYF
CDR3 DNA: TGTGCCAGCAGTTGGGGCACAGATACGCAGTATTTT
V gene: TRBV12-3/TRBV12-4
J gene: TRBJ2-3
clone size: few
D gene: -

CDR3 protein: CASSHESRGYTF
CDR3 DNA: TGTGCCAGCAGCCACGAGAGTCGGGGCTACACCTTC
V gene: TRBV3-1
J gene: TRBJ1-2
clone size: -
D gene: -

CDR3 protein: CASSPRSRGDNSPLHF
CDR3 DNA: TGTGCCAGCAGCCCCCGCTCGAGGGGGGACAATTCACCCCTCCACTTT
V gene: TRBV7-2
J gene: TRBJ1-6
clone size: many
D gene: -

CDR3 protein: CASSLGDAGIRTDTQYF
CDR3 DNA: TGTGCCAGCAGCTTAGGGGATGCGGGTATTCGCACAGATACGCAGTATTTT
V gene: TRBV7-2
J gene: TRBJ2-3
clone size: -
D gene: -

CDR3 protein: CASSLQGGGNQPQHF
CDR3 DNA: TGCGCCAGCAGCTTACAGGGGGGGGGTAATCAGCCCCAGCATTTT
V gene: TRBV5-1
J gene: TRBJ1-5
clone size: many
D gene: TRBD1

CDR3 protein: CASSLLLAGDTGELFF
CDR3 DNA: TGTGCCAGCAGCTTACTCCTAGCGGGAGACACCGGGGAGCTGTTTTTT
V gene: TRBV11-2
J gene: TRBJ2-2
clone size: few
D gene: TRBD2

CDR3 protein: CASSQEWGVGTDTQYF
CDR3 DNA: TGCGCCAGCAGCCAAGAATGGGGGGTAGGAACAGATACGCAGTATTTT
V gene: TRBV4-3
J gene: TRBJ2-3
clone size: few
D gene: -

CDR3 protein: CSARDLTTSYNEQFF
CDR3 DNA: TGCAGTGCTAGAGATTTGACCACCTCCTACAATGAGCAGTTCTTC
V gene: TRBV20-1
J gene: TRBJ2-1
clone size: medium-sized
D gene: -

CDR3 protein: CASSTTRGSQETQYF
CDR3 DNA: TGTGCCAGCAGCACCACGAGGGGTTCCCAAGAGACCCAGTACTTC
V gene: TRBV7-2
J gene: TRBJ2-5
clone size: -
D gene: -

CDR3 protein: CASSPRGQDTEAFF
CDR3 DNA: TGTGCCAGCAGTCCCCGGGGGCAGGACACTGAAGCTTTCTTT
V gene: TRBV6-5
J gene: TRBJ1-1
clone size: -
D gene: -

CDR3 protein: CASSVTGTVGTEAFF
CDR3 DNA: TGCGCCAGCAGCGTTACCGGGACAGTGGGCACTGAAGCTTTCTTT
V gene: TRBV5-1
J gene: TRBJ1-1
clone size: many
D gene: TRBD1

CDR3 protein: CASSSDRGLTYEQYF
CDR3 DNA: TGTGCCAGCAGTTCAGACAGGGGGTTGACCTACGAGCAGTACTTC
V gene: TRBV6-5
J gene: TRBJ2-7
clone size: many
D gene: TRBD1

CDR3 protein: CASSRRSSGVGGELFF
CDR3 DNA: TGTGCCAGCAGCCGACGTTCTAGCGGTGTGGGCGGGGAGCTGTTTTTT
V gene: TRBV11-2
J gene: TRBJ2-2
clone size: many
D gene: TRBD2

CDR3 protein: CASSQNSRGPYEQYF
CDR3 DNA: TGTGCCAGCAGCCAAAACTCCCGGGGTCCCTACGAGCAGTACTTC
V gene: TRBV7-2
J gene: TRBJ2-7
clone size: -
D gene: -

CDR3 protein: CASSLAGEYPVTF
CDR3 DNA: TGTGCCAGCAGCTTAGCGGGGGAGTATCCGGTGACCTTC
V gene: TRBV7-2
J gene: TRBJ2-5
clone size: -
D gene: -

CDR3 protein: CSGLLTGELFF
CDR3 DNA: TGCAGCGGCCTATTAACCGGGGAGCTGTTTTTT
V gene: TRBV29-1
J gene: TRBJ2-2
clone size: few
D gene: -

CDR3 protein: CASSPAGTGELFF
CDR3 DNA: TGTGCCAGCAGCCCCGCGGGCACCGGGGAGCTGTTTTTT
V gene: TRBV6-5
J gene: TRBJ2-2
clone size: few
D gene: -

CDR3 protein: CASSLGAARYTDTQYF
CDR3 DNA: TGCGCCAGCAGCTTGGGGGCAGCTAGGTACACAGATACGCAGTATTTT
V gene: TRBV5-1
J gene: TRBJ2-3
clone size: few
D gene: -

CDR3 protein: CASSLGSVGSGNTIYF
CDR3 DNA: TGTGCCAGCAGCTTAGGATCAGTCGGGTCTGGAAACACCATATATTTT
V gene: TRBV7-2
J gene: TRBJ1-3
clone size: -
D gene: -

CDR3 protein: CASHRTGYENTEAFF
CDR3 DNA: TGTGCCAGCCATCGGACAGGGTACGAGAACACTGAAGCTTTCTTT
V gene: TRBV5-6
J gene: TRBJ1-1
clone size: -
D gene: TRBD1

CDR3 protein: CASRPGQGGKMNTEAFF
CDR3 DNA: TGCGCCAGCAGACCTGGACAGGGGGGAAAAATGAACACTGAAGCTTTCTTT
V gene: TRBV5-1
J gene: TRBJ1-1
clone size: many
D gene: TRBD1

CDR3 protein: CASSLHLSTGELFF
CDR3 DNA: TGTGCCAGCAGCCTACATCTTAGCACCGGGGAGCTGTTTTTT
V gene: TRBV7-9
J gene: TRBJ2-2
clone size: many
D gene: -

CDR3 protein: CASSDRDPLRDTQYF
CDR3 DNA: TGTGCCAGCAGTGATCGGGACCCTCTACGAGATACGCAGTATTTT
V gene: TRBV11-2
J gene: TRBJ2-3
clone size: -
D gene: -

CDR3 protein: CASSLTGTGDIQYF
CDR3 DNA: TGTGCCAGCAGCTTGACAGGGACGGGGGACATTCAGTACTTC
V gene: TRBV5-4
J gene: TRBJ2-4
clone size: -
D gene: -

CDR3 protein: CASSLRTGLYEQYF
CDR3 DNA: TGCGCCAGCAGCCTCAGGACAGGCCTCTACGAGCAGTACTTC
V gene: TRBV4-1
J gene: TRBJ2-7
clone size: -
D gene: TRBD1

CDR3 protein: CAISRTIAGELFF
CDR3 DNA: TGTGCCATCAGTAGGACGATTGCCGGGGAGCTGTTTTTT
V gene: TRBV10-3
J gene: TRBJ2-2
clone size: -
D gene: -

CDR3 protein: CASSQDPGRETQYF
CDR3 DNA: TGTGCCAGCAGCCAAGATCCAGGGCGGGAGACCCAGTACTTC
V gene: TRBV3-1
J gene: TRBJ2-5
clone size: many
D gene: -

CDR3 protein: CASSLGGINQPQHF
CDR3 DNA: TGTGCCAGCAGTTTGGGCGGGATTAATCAGCCCCAGCATTTT
V gene: TRBV28
J gene: TRBJ1-5
clone size: few
D gene: -

CDR3 protein: CASSLTHGQGENIQYF
CDR3 DNA: TGTGCCAGCAGCTTAACTCATGGACAGGGGGAAAACATTCAGTACTTC
V gene: TRBV7-8
J gene: TRBJ2-4
clone size: many
D gene: TRBD1

CDR3 protein: CASSTPYRRISTDTQYF
CDR3 DNA: TGTGCCAGCAGCACTCCTTACCGCAGGATTAGCACAGATACGCAGTATTTT
V gene: TRBV7-6
J gene: TRBJ2-3
clone size: -
D gene: -

CDR3 protein: CASSLGQPTSPKQYF
CDR3 DNA: TGTGCCAGCAGCTTAGGGCAGCCCACGTCGCCAAAGCAGTACTTC
V gene: TRBV5-8
J gene: TRBJ2-7
clone size: -
D gene: -

CDR3 protein: CASSELGGLASEQFF
CDR3 DNA: TGTGCCAGCAGTGAATTGGGGGGACTAGCATCTGAGCAGTTCTTC
V gene: TRBV6-1
J gene: TRBJ2-1
clone size: few
D gene: TRBD2

CDR3 protein: CASSPDGLYEQYF
CDR3 DNA: TGTGCCAGCTCACCGGACGGCCTCTACGAGCAGTACTTC
V gene: TRBV18
J gene: TRBJ2-7
clone size: few
D gene: -

CDR3 protein: CASSYQRGDQETQYF
CDR3 DNA: TGTGCCAGCAGTTATCAACGGGGAGACCAAGAGACCCAGTACTTC
V gene: TRBV6-5
J gene: TRBJ2-5
clone size: -
D gene: -

CDR3 protein: CASSRRRTLAAAETQYF
CDR3 DNA: TGTGCCAGCAGCAGGAGGCGGACCCTCGCGGCCGCGGAGACCCAGTACTTC
V gene: TRBV7-9
J gene: TRBJ2-5
clone size: -
D gene: -

CDR3 protein: CASSLQPQHF
CDR3 DNA: TGTGCCAGCAGCCTTCAGCCCCAGCATTTT
V gene: TRBV7-4
J gene: TRBJ1-5
clone size: many
D gene: -

CDR3 protein: CASSQGSLNTGELFF
CDR3 DNA: TGTGCCAGCAGCCAGGGGTCCCTGAACACCGGGGAGCTGTTTTTT
V gene: TRBV12-3/TRBV12-4
J gene: TRBJ2-2
clone size: many
D gene: -

CDR3 protein: CSVGTSGGVGTQYF
CDR3 DNA: TGCAGCGTCGGGACTAGCGGGGGGGTGGGAACCCAGTACTTC
V gene: TRBV29-1
J gene: TRBJ2-5
clone size: -
D gene: TRBD2